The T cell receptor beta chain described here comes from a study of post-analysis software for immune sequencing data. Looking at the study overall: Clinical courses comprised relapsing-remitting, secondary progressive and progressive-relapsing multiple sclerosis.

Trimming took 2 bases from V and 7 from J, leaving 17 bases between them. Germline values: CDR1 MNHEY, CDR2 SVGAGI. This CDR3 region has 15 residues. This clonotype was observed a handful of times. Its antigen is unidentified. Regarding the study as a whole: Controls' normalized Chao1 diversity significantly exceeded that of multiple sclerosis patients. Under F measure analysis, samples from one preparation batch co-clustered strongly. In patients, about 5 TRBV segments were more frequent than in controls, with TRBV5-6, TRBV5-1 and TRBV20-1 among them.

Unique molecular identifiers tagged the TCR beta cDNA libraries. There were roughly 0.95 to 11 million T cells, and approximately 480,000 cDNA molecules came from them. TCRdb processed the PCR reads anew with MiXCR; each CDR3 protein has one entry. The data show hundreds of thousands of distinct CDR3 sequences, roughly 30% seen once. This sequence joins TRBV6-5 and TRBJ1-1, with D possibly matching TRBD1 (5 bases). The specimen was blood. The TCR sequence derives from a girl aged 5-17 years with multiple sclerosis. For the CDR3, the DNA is TGTGCCAGCAGTTACCCGGGGCCCAGCCGAAGTGAAGCTTTCTTT. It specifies CASSYPGPSRSEAFF.